Each of the 26 T cell receptor beta chains below was sequenced from the same sample in a study of cytomegalovirus exposure and HLA in healthy donors. The PCR was carried out with 60 Vbeta primers and 13 Jbeta primers. This table comes from immunoSEQ multiplex PCR, and its TCRdb copy is limited to in-frame clones, with some not included. Of about 180,000 clones in the sample, about 68% were seen once. The sequenced sample consisted of PBMCs. All receptors derive from a female donor in good health and CMV-seronegative.

The V call is TRBV15, the J call TRBJ1-2; possibly TRBD1 for D (5 bases). V was trimmed by 0 bases and J by 6 bases, leaving 11 bases between them. The CDR3 runs 14 residues. Looked up from germline, CDR1 is LNHNV and CDR2 is YYDKDF (reference sequence). In nucleotides, the CDR3 is TGTGCCACCAGCAGAGATCCAGGGCCGGATGGCTACACCTTC. It encodes CATSRDPGPDGYTF.

This clone is a singleton in its sample. This chain joins TRBV4-1 and TRBJ2-3; the match to TRBD2 covers 13 bases. Germline lookup yields CDR1 MGHRA and CDR2 YSYEKL. Trimming cost V 4 bases and J 1 base; bases outside gene matches: 5. The CDR3 length is 17 residues. The CDR3, as DNA: TGCGCCAGCAGCCGCCAAGGACTAGCGGGGGGCACAGATACGCAGTATTTT. Residues: CASSRQGLAGGTDTQYF.

The chain carries TRBV19 and TRBJ1-2; 8 bases are shared with TRBD1. After removal of 7 bases from V and 8 bases from J, the junction contained 6 bases not matched to a gene. This CDR3 has 12 amino acids. Germline CDR1 and CDR2: LNHDA and SQIVND (reference sequence). The CDR3 DNA reads as TGTGCCAGTAATGGACAGGGCGGAGGCTACACCTTC. It codes for CASNGQGGGYTF. The full variable domain, its missing parts supplied by reference TRBV19 and TRBJ1-2, is DGGITQSPKYLFRKEGQNVTLSCEQNLNHDAMYWYRQDPGQGLRLIYYSQIVNDFQKGDIAEGYSVSREKKESFPLTVTSAQKNPTAFYLCASNGQGGGYTFGSGTRLTVV.

The chain employs TRBV11-2 and TRBJ2-1; the D gene is possibly TRBD2 (5 bases). This CDR3 has 13 residues. V was clipped by 5 bases and J by 6 bases, with 11 bases between them. The germline V gene has CDR1 SGHAT and CDR2 FQNNGV. The CDR3 sequence is CASSESGVNEQFF. CDR3 sequence (DNA): TGTGCCAGCAGCGAATCCGGGGTCAATGAGCAGTTCTTC.

The chain has TRBV5-1 and TRBJ2-5; TRBD2 aligns across 9 bases. Germline CDR1 is SGHRS and CDR2 is YFSETQ. The J segment lost 5 bases and the V segment lost 0 bases, leaving 8 bases of the junction unmatched. The CDR3 sequence is 16 residues long. CDR3 protein: CASSLAGGGAGETQYF. The CDR3 coding sequence is TGCGCCAGCAGCTTGGCCGGCGGGGGGGCCGGGGAGACCCAGTACTTC.

With regard to this clone: The sample carries other DNA sequences with the same CDR3. The chain has TRBV20-1 and TRBJ1-1; the D is unclear. Looked up from germline, CDR1 is DFQATT and CDR2 is SNEGSKA (reference sequence). V lost 1 base and J 4 bases, leaving 4 bases between the germline ends. This CDR3 has 11 amino acids. This CDR3 reads CSARGGTEAFF. CDR3 nucleotide sequence: TGCAGTGCTAGAGGAGGCACTGAAGCTTTCTTT.

V gene TRBV29-1 combines with J gene TRBJ2-5; weak D call: TRBD1 (5 bases). Trimming left V 0 bases short and J 7 bases short, with 12 bases between. This CDR3 has 13 residues. Germline-derived CDR1 and CDR2 are SQVTM and ANQGSEA. Here the CDR3 reads CSVEEGAVGTQYF. CDR3 DNA: TGCAGCGTTGAAGAAGGGGCAGTCGGGACCCAGTACTTC. The full variable domain, in which reference TRBV29-1 and TRBJ2-5 provide the parts outside the CDR3, is SAVISQKPSRDICQRGTSLTIQCQVDSQVTMMFWYRQQPGQSLTLIATANQGSEATYESGFVIDKFPISRPNLTFSTLTVSNMSPEDSSIYLCSVEEGAVGTQYFGPGTRLLVL.

This chain uses TRBV5-5 with TRBJ2-3; 9 bases match TRBD1. The CDR3 sequence is 18 residues long. Germline assignment: CDR1 SGHKS and CDR2 YYEKEE (reference sequence). Trimming took 1 base from V and 3 from J; bases not matched to a gene: 12. CDR3 loop: CASSLSTLWTGVTDTQYF. Written as DNA, the CDR3 is TGTGCCAGCAGCTTGTCGACTTTATGGACAGGGGTTACAGATACGCAGTATTTT.

The chain carries TRBV11-1 and TRBJ2-7, with 7 bases aligning to TRBD1. The CDR3 consists of 15 residues. Germline CDR1 SGHAT, CDR2 FQDESV (reference sequence). Germline trimming cut 5 bases from V and 4 bases from J; bases unmatched to any gene: 11. CDR3 sequence (DNA): TGTGCCAGCAGCCCCCGACAGGGTAAGGATTACGAGCAGTACTTC. Protein sequence: CASSPRQGKDYEQYF.

J is TRBJ2-2 and V is TRBV11-2; TRBD2 might be the D (5 bases). The CDR3 runs 15 residues. Germline CDR1 SGHAT, CDR2 FQNNGV. Trimming removed 4 bases at V and 0 bases at J, with 9 bases between. The DNA of the CDR3 is TGTGCCAGCAGCTCCGAGGGTGCGAACACCGGGGAGCTGTTTTTT. Residues: CASSSEGANTGELFF.

The chain couples TRBV15 to TRBJ1-2; D is uncertain. The CDR3 runs 17 residues. V was trimmed by 1 base and J by 0 bases, leaving 15 bases between them. Germline V lookup: CDR1 LNHNV, CDR2 YYDKDF (reference sequence). CDR3 residues: CATSRGPAGRSNYGYTF. The CDR3 DNA follows: TGTGCCACCAGCAGAGGCCCTGCAGGCCGGTCTAACTATGGCTACACCTTC.

The chain has TRBV9 and TRBJ1-2; 7 bases map to TRBD1. CDR3 length equals 15 residues. CDR1 is SGDLS, CDR2 YYNGEE, per germline. Trimming at V came to 0 bases and at J to 1 base, leaving 3 bases not matched to a gene. The CDR3 coding sequence is TGTGCCAGCAGCGTAGCTGGGACAGTTAACTATGGCTACACCTTC. Protein product: CASSVAGTVNYGYTF. Looking up the rest from reference TRBV9 and TRBJ1-2 gives the full variable domain: DSGVTQTPKHLITATGQRVTLRCSPRSGDLSVYWYQQSLDQGLQFLIQYYNGEERAKGNILERFSAQQFPDLHSELNLSSLELGDSALYFCASSVAGTVNYGYTFGSGTRLTVV.

Concerning this clone: The same CDR3 arises from other DNA sequences in this sample as well. The chain has TRBV27 and TRBJ1-1; unclear D gene. Germline loops: CDR1 MNHEY, CDR2 SMNVEV (reference sequence). The CDR3 length is 13 residues. The germline V and J ends were trimmed by 1 base and 5 bases, with 8 bases remaining between them. The CDR3 spells CASSLFRGTEAFF. The CDR3 DNA reads as TGTGCCAGCAGTTTATTTCGAGGGACTGAAGCTTTCTTT.

This clone was observed a handful of times. The chain combines TRBV4-3 with TRBJ2-7; 8 bases match TRBD2. With 3 bases clipped from V and 2 bases from J, the junction kept 6 bases outside the gene matches. Germline V CDR1 and CDR2: LGHNA, YSLEER. The CDR3 consists of 15 residues. CDR3 in DNA: TGCGCCAGCAGCCAGGCGAGCGGGAGTCCCTACGAGCAGTACTTC. It encodes CASSQASGSPYEQYF.

This clone turned up a few times. CDR3 in DNA: TGCGCCAGCAGTCAATATTGTCAGGTTAATCAGCCCCAGCATTTT. This translates into CASSQYCQVNQPQHF. The chain links TRBV23-1 to TRBJ1-5; D gene unclear. TRBV23-1 is identified as an open reading frame with a role that is uncertain. Trimming left V 1 base short and J 4 bases short, with 11 bases between. The CDR3 contains 15 residues.

This clone was recorded only once. This chain joins TRBV15 and TRBJ2-5; TRBD2 aligns across 11 bases. The CDR3 runs to 20 residues. Germline V gives CDR1 LNHNV, CDR2 YYDKDF (reference sequence). The V gene end was trimmed by 0 bases and the J gene end by 5 bases; junction bases not matched to a gene: 17. The CDR3: CATSRDYGASGGPSGETQYF. The CDR3 coding sequence is TGTGCCACCAGCAGAGATTATGGGGCTAGCGGGGGGCCCTCGGGGGAGACCCAGTACTTC.

The rearrangement joins TRBV7-3 to TRBJ2-2, with 8 nucleotides matching TRBD2. The CDR3 loop spans 16 amino acids. The germline CDR1 and CDR2 sequences are SGHTA and FQGTGA. V was clipped by 1 base and J by 6 bases; unmatched bases: 7. The CDR3 protein is CASSLIGAGRAGELFF. In nucleotides, the CDR3 is TGTGCCAGCAGCTTAATCGGAGCCGGGAGGGCCGGGGAGCTGTTTTTT.

The chain links TRBV11-2 to TRBJ2-7; 9 bases are shared with TRBD1. CDR1 SGHAT and CDR2 FQNNGV come from the germline V gene. Unmatched junction bases numbered 7, after V lost 2 bases and J lost 2 bases. The CDR3 consists of 16 residues. CDR3 in amino acids: CASSLRPGQGPYEQYF. CDR3 DNA: TGTGCCAGCAGCTTACGCCCGGGACAGGGACCCTACGAGCAGTACTTC.

This chain connects TRBV30 to TRBJ2-5; 7 nucleotides agree with TRBD1. The J segment lost 2 bases and the V segment lost 3 bases, leaving 3 bases of the junction unmatched. In germline, CDR1 is GTSNPN, CDR2 SVGIG (reference sequence). This CDR3 has 13 residues. The CDR3: CAWRGGRQETQYF. DNA of the CDR3: TGTGCCTGGAGAGGGGGCAGGCAAGAGACCCAGTACTTC. Combining the CDR3 with reference TRBV30 and TRBJ2-5 gives the whole variable domain SQTIHQWPATLVQPVGSPLSLECTVEGTSNPNLYWYRQAAGRGLQLLFYSVGIGQISSEVPQNLSASRPQDRQFILSSKKLLLSDSGFYLCAWRGGRQETQYFGPGTRLLVL.

CDR3 DNA sequence: TGCGCCAGCAGCCAAAACGGACTCTACCAAGAGACCCAGTACTTC. This encodes CASSQNGLYQETQYF. This rearrangement joins TRBV4-1 to TRBJ2-5, with a tentative D call TRBD2 (5 bases). Per the germline V gene, CDR1 is MGHRA and CDR2 is YSYEKL. This CDR3 has 15 amino acids. The V end lost 2 bases, the J end lost 0 bases, and 10 bases lay between the germline ends.

This clone ranks as medium-sized. The gene calls are TRBV15 and TRBJ2-6, with TRBD1 identical over 8 bases. The germline gives CDR1 LNHNV, CDR2 YYDKDF (reference sequence). CDR3 length: 17 amino acids. The V and J ends lost 3 bases and 4 bases, in that order; junction bases with no gene match: 8. CDR3 bases: TGTGCCACCAGCAGTCAGGGGGCGGGGTACGGGGCCAACGTCCTGACTTTC. Translating gives CATSSQGAGYGANVLTF.

This clone was picked up a small number of times. The chain recombines TRBV28 with TRBJ2-3; 12 bases are shared with TRBD2. CDR3 length: 16 amino acids. Germline V gene data show CDR1 as MDHEN and CDR2 as SYDVKM. The ends lost 6 bases at V and 0 bases at J; junction bases unmatched: 4. DNA for the CDR3: TGTGCCAGCAGCAGCGGGACTAGCGGGAGCACAGATACGCAGTATTTT. Protein sequence: CASSSGTSGSTDTQYF.

This clone has more than one count but fewer than ten. The chain recombines TRBV7-9 with TRBJ2-2; 7 bases align to TRBD1. CDR1 SEHNR and CDR2 FQNEAQ come from the germline V gene (reference sequence). J lost 1 base, V lost 1 base, and 0 bases had no gene match. The CDR3 consists of 15 residues. The CDR3, as DNA: TGTGCCAGCAGCTTAGGGGACAGGAACACCGGGGAGCTGTTTTTT. Protein: CASSLGDRNTGELFF.

This chain connects TRBV7-8 to TRBJ2-2; the match to TRBD1 covers 7 bases. The CDR3 runs to 14 residues. CDR1 is SGHVS, CDR2 FQNEAQ, per germline. V shed 8 bases and J 1 base; nucleotides not matched to a gene: 4. CDR3 sequence reads: CASRRQGNTGELFF. The CDR3 nucleotides are TGTGCCAGCCGCCGACAGGGGAACACCGGGGAGCTGTTTTTT.

The chain joins TRBV5-1 to TRBJ2-7, with D uncertain. The CDR3 sequence is 14 residues long. CDR1 is SGHRS, CDR2 YFSETQ, per germline. Between the trimmed V and J ends, which lost 4 bases and 0 bases, there was a span of 11 bases. The DNA of the CDR3 is TGCGCCAGCAGCCCCGGTGGCGGCTCCTACGAGCAGTACTTC. Protein product: CASSPGGGSYEQYF. Filled out from reference TRBV5-1 and TRBJ2-7, the complete variable domain reads KAGVTQTPRYLIKTRGQQVTLSCSPISGHRSVSWYQQTPGQGLQFLFEYFSETQRNKGNFPGRFSGRQFSNSRSEMNVSTLELGDSALYLCASSPGGGSYEQYFGPGTRLTVT.

The table lists this clone with a count of one. J is TRBJ2-7 and V is TRBV6-1; TRBD2 matches at 11 bases. The CDR3 has 15 amino acids. The germline CDR1 and CDR2 sequences are MNHNS and SASEGT. Unmatched junction bases numbered 6, after V lost 6 bases and J lost 2 bases. The DNA of the CDR3 is TGTGCCAGCAGAGAAACTAGCGGGAGTCCCTACGAGCAGTACTTC. Its protein product is CASRETSGSPYEQYF.